This record looks at one T cell receptor beta chain sequence and its context. The source of the sample is a study of blood T cell repertoires in COVID-19. Study context: The origin of the acute and convalescent COVID-19 samples was the United States, Italy and Spain. PBMCs, B-cell-depleted T cells, or T cells were the source of the cDNA or gDNA that made up the material.

Methods used by the authors: Estimated nucleated cell counts came from reference gene primer amplification. The assay was immunoSEQ multiplex PCR, and TCRdb's table has in-frame clones only and misses some. The V and J calls and clone size are taken from that table; D and trimming were inferred from the DNA. The data hold roughly 200,000 clones, with 86% observed a single time. Sample: PBMCs or T cells enriched from blood (not recorded which). The clonotype originates from a man aged 35 to 55 with acute COVID-19.

CDR3 DNA: TGCGCCAGCAGCTTCGAGAGTTCTAGCACAGATACGCAGTATTTT. It codes for CASSFESSSTDTQYF. This chain uses TRBV5-1 with TRBJ2-3; D not resolved. CDR1 and CDR2 from the germline V gene are SGHRS and YFSETQ. CDR3 length equals 15 residues. Trimming removed 2 bases from V and 0 bases from J, with 10 bases in between.